One T cell receptor (beta chain) is described in this entry. Different DNA sequences within this sample yield the same CDR3. The V end lost 0 bases, the J end lost 4 bases, and 4 bases lay between the germline ends. The germline V gene has CDR1 SGDLS and CDR2 YYNGEE. This CDR3 is 13 amino acids long. The data were produced by immunoSEQ multiplex PCR, yet TCRdb's version contains in-frame clones alone and is incomplete. The top ten hold approximately 8.3% of the sample, which has approximately 54,000 clones, 75% to 95% seen once. The record originates from a study of OX40 agonist ivuxolimab in advanced cancers.

This clonotype was obtained from an adult with an advanced solid tumor such as melanoma, head and neck, liver or kidney cancer. The source material was CD4+ or CD8+ T cells sorted from blood, sampled in a trial of the OX40 agonist ivuxolimab. V usage is TRBV9 and J usage is TRBJ2-2; D is ambiguous. This chain's CDR3 is CASSVEGTGELFF. In DNA form, the CDR3 reads TGTGCCAGCAGCGTAGAGGGCACCGGGGAGCTGTTTTTT. Variable domain in full (rest from reference TRBV9 and TRBJ2-2): DSGVTQTPKHLITATGQRVTLRCSPRSGDLSVYWYQQSLDQGLQFLIQYYNGEERAKGNILERFSAQQFPDLHSELNLSSLELGDSALYFCASSVEGTGELFFGEGSRLTVL.